One sample yielded the 8 T cell receptor beta chains listed below, sequenced in a study of T cell changes during pregnancy in multiple sclerosis. Sequenced by immunoSEQ multiplex PCR; TCRdb stores in-frame clones only, minus some. The table includes about 81,000 clones, around 93% detected once. The sample consisted of peripheral blood, taken in the third trimester of pregnancy. Receptors originate from a female donor with multiple sclerosis, enrolled in a pregnancy study.

Here the CDR3 DNA reads TGTGCCATCAGTGCCCAGGGGGCAGATACGCAGTATTTT. Protein product: CAISAQGADTQYF. This sequence joins TRBV10-3 and TRBJ2-3, with 7 bases identical to TRBD1. Germline lookup yields CDR1 ENHRY and CDR2 SYGVKD. J was trimmed by 4 bases and V by 4 bases; bases with no gene match: 2. The CDR3 runs 13 residues.

CDR3 nucleotide sequence: TGTGCCAGCTCCTCGACAGAGATAACTAACTCTCTCTCTGGAAACACCATATATTTT. It yields the protein CASSSTEITNSLSGNTIYF. The chain joins TRBV18 to TRBJ1-3, with D possibly matching TRBD1 (5 bases). CDR3 length: 19 residues. The germline V gene encodes CDR1 KGHSH and CDR2 LQKENI. V lost 6 bases to trimming and J lost 0 bases, with 24 bases between them.

The rearrangement links TRBV19 to TRBJ2-1; possibly TRBD1 for D (6 bases). The CDR3 extends over 15 amino acids. The germline CDR1 and CDR2 sequences are LNHDA and SQIVND (reference sequence). V was pared by 1 base and J by 3 bases, with 10 bases between. The CDR3 protein is CASSIAQGNYNEQFF. CDR3 DNA: TGTGCCAGTAGTATAGCACAGGGCAACTACAATGAGCAGTTCTTC.

The V and J genes are TRBV29-1 and TRBJ1-1; unclear D gene. This CDR3 is 13 amino acids long. CDR1 is SQVTM, CDR2 ANQGSEA, per germline. Trimming pared 4 bases from V and 2 bases from J, leaving 11 bases between. The CDR3 spells CSVVPVQNTEAFF. The CDR3 DNA is TGCAGCGTTGTCCCAGTTCAAAACACTGAAGCTTTCTTT.

The chain is built from TRBV27 and TRBJ2-7, with 7 nucleotides matching TRBD1. The germline V gene encodes CDR1 MNHEY and CDR2 SMNVEV (reference sequence). Unmatched junction bases numbered 12, after V lost 5 bases and J lost 2 bases. The CDR3 contains 16 residues. CDR3 DNA sequence: TGTGCCAGCAGTCCCATGCTACGGACAGGCACCTACGAGCAGTACTTC. Its translation: CASSPMLRTGTYEQYF.

The chain couples TRBV10-3 to TRBJ1-1, with TRBD1 matching over 8 bases. Germline CDR1 reads ENHRY; CDR2 reads SYGVKD. The CDR3 is 14 amino acids. V trimming: 7 bases; J trimming: 1 base; junction bases outside the gene matches: 5. Here the CDR3 DNA reads TGTGCCATCAAGGACAGGGCAAAGAACACTGAAGCTTTCTTT. Its protein product is CAIKDRAKNTEAFF.

This CDR3 reads CASHRGGTEAFF. In DNA, the CDR3 is TGTGCCAGTCACAGGGGTGGGACTGAAGCTTTCTTT. The rearrangement uses TRBV19 and TRBJ1-1; 7 bases map to TRBD1. The CDR3 spans 12 residues. V dropped 8 bases and J dropped 5; count of bases not matched to a gene: 5. The germline V gene has CDR1 LNHDA and CDR2 SQIVND (reference sequence).

The chain employs TRBV18 and TRBJ1-4; 11 bases agree with TRBD1. The length of the CDR3 is 16 residues. Germline V gene sequence: CDR1 KGHSH, CDR2 LQKENI. The J segment lost 7 bases and the V segment lost 3 bases, leaving 7 bases of the junction unmatched. DNA of the CDR3: TGTGCCAGCTCACCCTGGGACAGGGGGAATGGTGAAAAACTGTTTTTT. This encodes CASSPWDRGNGEKLFF.